The text below deals with one T cell receptor (beta chain). No antigen is known for it. The sample belongs to a study of cytomegalovirus exposure and HLA in healthy donors. The germline V gene has CDR1 MNHEY and CDR2 SMNVEV (reference sequence). The CDR3 extends over 14 amino acids. V was clipped by 5 bases and J by 6 bases, with 16 bases between them. 13 Jbeta primers and 60 Vbeta primers were used for the PCR. Clones were sequenced by immunoSEQ multiplex PCR, and TCRdb holds only the in-frame ones, with some missing. The sample shows roughly 120,000 clones, 75% to 85% of them seen only once. Overall study findings and caveats: Rare sequences made up most TCRs, while some public TCRs were found in many donors. Previously analyzed data showed that most TCR beta V segments were productive at a frequency of about 90% or about 30%. Among the CMV-associated chains, a few were confirmed in vitro as specific for CMV antigens.

The chain uses TRBV27 and TRBJ2-5, with TRBD2 as a possible D gene (5 bases). The sequenced sample consisted of PBMCs. The sequence was collected from a man aged 50 to 60 in good health and CMV-seronegative. DNA of the CDR3: TGTGCCAGCAGTGAGGACGGGATGGTCAAGACCCAGTACTTC. This gives the protein CASSEDGMVKTQYF.